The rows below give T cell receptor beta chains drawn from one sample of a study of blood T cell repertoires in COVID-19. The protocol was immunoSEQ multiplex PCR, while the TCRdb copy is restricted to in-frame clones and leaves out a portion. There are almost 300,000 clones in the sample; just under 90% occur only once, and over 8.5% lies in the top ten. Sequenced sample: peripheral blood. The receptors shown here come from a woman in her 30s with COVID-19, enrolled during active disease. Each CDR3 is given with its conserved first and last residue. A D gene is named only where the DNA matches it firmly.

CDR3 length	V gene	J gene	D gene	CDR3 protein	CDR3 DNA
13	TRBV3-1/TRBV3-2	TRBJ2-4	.	CASSLGRRDIQYF	TGTGCCAGCAGCCTTGGCCGGCGGGACATTCAGTACTTC
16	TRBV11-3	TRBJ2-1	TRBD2	CASSSRTSGSYNEQFF	TGTGCCAGCAGCTCCCGGACTAGCGGTTCCTACAATGAGCAGTTCTTC
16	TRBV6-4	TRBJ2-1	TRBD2	CASSDSTSGDYNEQFF	TGTGCCAGCAGTGACTCAACTAGCGGGGATTACAATGAGCAGTTCTTC
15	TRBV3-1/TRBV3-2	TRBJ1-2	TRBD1	CASSPPDRVGYGYTF	TGTGCCAGCAGCCCTCCGGACAGGGTTGGCTATGGCTACACCTTC
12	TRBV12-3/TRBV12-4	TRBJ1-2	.	CASSYHRDGYTF	TGTGCCAGCAGTTATCACAGGGATGGCTACACCTTC
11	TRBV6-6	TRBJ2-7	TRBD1	CASTPGGEQYF	TGTGCCAGCACCCCAGGGGGCGAGCAGTACTTC
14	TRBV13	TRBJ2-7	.	CASSLAGPLYEQYF	TGTGCCAGCAGCTTAGCGGGTCCCCTATACGAGCAGTACTTC
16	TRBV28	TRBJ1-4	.	CASSSTPVGRVGELFF	TGTGCCAGCAGTTCTACACCAGTGGGGCGAGTTGGGGAACTGTTTTTT
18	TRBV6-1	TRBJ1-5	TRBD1	CASSEGDRGRTGNQPQHF	TGTGCCAGCAGTGAGGGGGACAGGGGAAGGACTGGGAATCAGCCCCAGCATTTT
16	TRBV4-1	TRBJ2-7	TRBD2	CASIHSTSGGTYEQYF	TGCGCCAGCATCCACAGCACTAGCGGGGGAACCTACGAGCAGTACTTC